The 18 T cell receptor beta chains in this list originate from one sample, sequenced in a study of long-term antiretroviral therapy in people with HIV. Sequencing used immunoSEQ v3.0 at survey level. Sequenced by immunoSEQ multiplex PCR; TCRdb stores in-frame clones only, minus some. The sample records nearly 20,000 clones, 75% to 90% being singletons. Sample: unsorted PBMCs, taken 0.2 years after starting antiretroviral therapy. The receptors come from a woman in her thirties or forties with HIV.

Here the CDR3 reads CASSLADREGHEQYF. The CDR3 bases are TGCGCCAGCAGCTTGGCGGACAGGGAGGGTCACGAGCAGTACTTC. The V call is TRBV5-1, the J call TRBJ2-7; D possibly corresponds to TRBD1 (8 bases). Germline-derived CDR1 and CDR2 are SGHRS and YFSETQ. V lost 0 bases, J lost 5 bases, and 15 bases lay in between. This CDR3 is 15 amino acids long.

This clone was counted between two and nine times. The chain has TRBV5-5 and TRBJ1-3, with no clear D. Germline CDR1 SGHKS, CDR2 YYEKEE (reference sequence). The V end was cut by 4 bases, the J end by 4 bases, with 12 bases between. The CDR3 loop spans 14 amino acids. The CDR3 coding sequence is TGTGCCAGCAGCCGGATCCCCACGGGAAACACCATATATTTT. Encoded protein: CASSRIPTGNTIYF.

The chain links TRBV10-2 to TRBJ2-1, with 7 bases that match TRBD2. V gave up 6 bases and J gave up 0 bases; unmatched junction bases: 8. Germline CDR1 is WSHSY and CDR2 is SAAADI. The length of the CDR3 is 16 residues. For the CDR3, the DNA is TGCGCCAGCAGCAGAGGGCGGGAGAGCTCCTACAATGAGCAGTTCTTC. Encoded protein: CASSRGRESSYNEQFF.

The rearrangement links TRBV7-9 to TRBJ2-1; 8 positions agree with TRBD1. The V segment lost 4 bases and the J segment 3 bases; nucleotides outside the gene matches: 8. CDR1 is SEHNR, CDR2 FQNEAQ, per germline (reference sequence). This CDR3 contains 16 residues. CDR3 coding DNA: TGTGCCAGCAGCTCAAACAGGGGGAATTTCTACAATGAGCAGTTCTTC. Translation: CASSSNRGNFYNEQFF.

This chain joins TRBV9 and TRBJ2-1; 13 positions agree with TRBD2. Per the germline V gene, CDR1 is SGDLS and CDR2 is YYNGEE. The CDR3 covers 15 residues. The V gene end was trimmed by 3 bases and the J gene end by 7 bases; junction bases not matched to a gene: 4. The CDR3 here is CASSALAGGRNEQFF. The CDR3 DNA reads as TGTGCCAGCAGCGCACTAGCGGGAGGGAGGAATGAGCAGTTCTTC.

The chain carries TRBV11-2 and TRBJ1-2; D gene ambiguous. CDR3 length: 15 residues. Trimming left V 2 bases short and J 6 bases short, with 16 bases between. In germline, CDR1 is SGHAT, CDR2 FQNNGV. CDR3 loop: CASSLSTHERDGYTF. DNA of the CDR3: TGTGCCAGCAGCTTATCGACACACGAACGGGATGGCTACACCTTC. The full variable domain, in which reference TRBV11-2 and TRBJ1-2 provide the parts outside the CDR3, is EAGVAQSPRYKIIEKRQSVAFWCNPISGHATLYWYQQILGQGPKLLIQFQNNGVVDDSQLPKDRFSAERLKGVDSTLKIQPAKLEDSAVYLCASSLSTHERDGYTFGSGTRLTVV.

J is TRBJ2-1 and V is TRBV27; 8 bases match TRBD1. Germline CDR1 and CDR2: MNHEY and SMNVEV (reference sequence). V trimming: 3 bases; J trimming: 5 bases; junction bases outside the gene matches: 3. CDR3 size: 14 residues. The CDR3 reads CASSFLGQDNEQFF. The CDR3 nucleotides are TGTGCCAGCAGTTTCTTGGGACAGGACAATGAGCAGTTCTTC.

V gene TRBV13 combines with J gene TRBJ2-7, with D possibly matching TRBD1 (5 bases). Germline CDR1 is PRHDT and CDR2 is FYEKMQ (reference sequence). The CDR3 totals 14 residues. Deletions cut 5 bases from V and 4 bases from J, with 15 bases between. The chain's CDR3 is CASSGQQERYEQYF. The CDR3 DNA reads TGTGCCAGCAGCGGCCAACAGGAAAGGTACGAGCAGTACTTC.

This clone appeared once. The V and J genes are TRBV5-6 and TRBJ1-2; possibly TRBD1 for D (5 bases). CDR1 SGHDT and CDR2 YYEEEE come from the germline V gene. The V gene lost 4 bases and the J gene lost 6 bases, with 16 bases spanning the gap. The CDR3 is made up of 14 amino acids. DNA of the CDR3: TGTGCCAGCAGCCTGGGGACGGAGTTTAATGGCTACACCTTC. Its translation: CASSLGTEFNGYTF.

This chain joins TRBV18 and TRBJ1-2; 9 positions agree with TRBD1. This CDR3 spans 14 amino acids. Losses at the gene ends were 4 bases for V and 4 bases for J; bases not matched to a gene: 4. Per the germline V gene, CDR1 is KGHSH and CDR2 is LQKENI. In DNA form, the CDR3 reads TGTGCCAGCTCACAGGGACAGGGATCCTATGGCTACACCTTC. The encoded protein is CASSQGQGSYGYTF. Variable domain in full (rest from reference TRBV18 and TRBJ1-2): NAGVMQNPRHLVRRRGQEARLRCSPMKGHSHVYWYRQLPEEGLKFMVYLQKENIIDESGMPKERFSAEFPKEGPSILRIQQVVRGDSAAYFCASSQGQGSYGYTFGSGTRLTVV.

The chain has TRBV5-1 and TRBJ1-4, with a weak D call TRBD1 (5 bases). The CDR3 has 15 residues. V dropped 4 bases and J dropped 0 bases, with 10 bases sitting between them. Germline V CDR1 and CDR2: SGHRS, YFSETQ. In DNA form, the CDR3 reads TGCGCCAGCAGCCCCGGGGGGGCAACTAATGAAAAACTGTTTTTT. This encodes CASSPGGATNEKLFF.

This chain joins TRBV9 and TRBJ2-3; maybe TRBD2 (6 bases). Trimming left V 0 bases short and J 5 bases short, with 10 bases between. CDR3 size: 14 residues. The germline gives CDR1 SGDLS, CDR2 YYNGEE. The CDR3 DNA is TGTGCCAGCAGCGTAGCGGGGGTTTTAGATACGCAGTATTTT. This translates into CASSVAGVLDTQYF.

The chain is built from TRBV7-7 and TRBJ2-7, with D possibly matching TRBD1 (6 bases). V was cut by 5 bases and J by 5 bases, with 13 bases left in between. This CDR3 contains 13 residues. Germline V gene data show CDR1 as SSHAT and CDR2 as FNYEAQ (reference sequence). CDR3 sequence (DNA): TGTGCCAGCAGCCGGGACACCTGGGACGAGCAGTACTTC. This gives the protein CASSRDTWDEQYF.

The sample holds one count of this clone. The chain has TRBV10-3 and TRBJ2-1, with 14 positions matching TRBD2. The germline gives CDR1 ENHRY, CDR2 SYGVKD. Losses at the gene ends were 0 bases for V and 0 bases for J; bases not matched to a gene: 16. This CDR3 is built from 23 residues. The CDR3 loop reads CAISESGTSGSRGRFSSYNEQFF. CDR3 nucleotide sequence: TGTGCCATCAGTGAGTCGGGGACTAGCGGGAGCCGAGGAAGATTTAGCTCCTACAATGAGCAGTTCTTC.

The CDR3 DNA sequence: TGTGCCATAGGCTCCCCCATTGTCGGCACTGAAGCTTTCTTT. It translates to CAIGSPIVGTEAFF. The chain carries TRBV30 and TRBJ1-1, with D unresolved. CDR1 GTSNPN and CDR2 SVGIG come from the germline V gene (reference sequence). The CDR3 sequence is 14 residues long. The ends were cut back, 8 bases at V and 4 bases at J, with 20 bases in the middle.

In its sample, this clone is large. The chain is built from TRBV11-2 and TRBJ2-3; 7 positions agree with TRBD2. V dropped 5 bases and J dropped 4; count of bases not matched to a gene: 9. Germline values: CDR1 SGHAT, CDR2 FQNNGV. CDR3 size: 15 residues. CDR3 in DNA: TGTGCCAGCAGCCCGAGACTAGCTCGGGCAGATACGCAGTATTTT. Protein sequence: CASSPRLARADTQYF.

J is TRBJ1-4 and V is TRBV5-1; 8 bases map to TRBD1. Germline CDR1 is SGHRS and CDR2 is YFSETQ. The CDR3 has 15 amino acids. V shed 4 bases and J 6 bases; nucleotides not matched to a gene: 8. CDR3 coding DNA: TGCGCCAGCAGCGTCCGACAGGGGAGAGATGAAAAACTGTTTTTT. Translated: CASSVRQGRDEKLFF.

The chain joins TRBV5-5 to TRBJ1-4; D remains unclear. The germline V gene has CDR1 SGHKS and CDR2 YYEKEE (reference sequence). This CDR3 region has 15 residues. The V gene lost 2 bases and the J gene lost 6 bases, with 14 bases spanning the gap. The CDR3 DNA reads as TGTGCCAGCAGCTTAAAGGACGATGGATATGAAAAACTGTTTTTT. Amino acid sequence: CASSLKDDGYEKLFF.